A single sample gave rise to the 27 T cell receptor beta chains below, sequenced in a study of metastatic and nonmetastatic thyroid tumors. TCRdb recomputed clones from the PCR reads via MiXCR. The table includes 17,000 or so clones, about 26% detected once. Nobody among the patients had been given any treatment before thyroid surgery. The sequenced sample consisted of adjacent normal tissue. Source of these receptors: a female donor with papillary thyroid cancer or a benign thyroid nodule (not recorded which). Some clones in this sample may be carry-over from other donors' samples.

This clone was detected a few times. This sequence joins TRBV6-6 and TRBJ2-5, with 7 bases fitting TRBD2. J lost 5 bases, V lost 2 bases, and 5 bases had no gene match. CDR3 length: 14 residues. Germline CDR1 and CDR2: MNHNY and SVGAGI (reference sequence). The CDR3 loop reads CASSYLGGSETQYF. The CDR3 DNA reads TGTGCCAGCAGTTACCTCGGGGGGTCGGAGACCCAGTACTTC.

This clone was observed once. This rearrangement joins TRBV30 to TRBJ1-2, with 8 bases that match TRBD1. From germline, CDR1 is GTSNPN and CDR2 SVGIG (reference sequence). The V segment lost 1 base and the J segment 6 bases; nucleotides outside the gene matches: 4. CDR3 size: 13 residues. The CDR3 reads CAWSAGQGDGYTF. For the CDR3, the DNA is TGTGCCTGGAGTGCAGGACAGGGTGATGGCTACACCTTC. Drawing the rest from reference TRBV30 and TRBJ1-2, the complete variable domain is SQTIHQWPATLVQPVGSPLSLECTVEGTSNPNLYWYRQAAGRGLQLLFYSVGIGQISSEVPQNLSASRPQDRQFILSSKKLLLSDSGFYLCAWSAGQGDGYTFGSGTRLTVV.

This clone is large within its sample. The rearrangement uses TRBV5-1 and TRBJ2-7; no reliable D call. V was pared by 0 bases and J by 1 base, with 8 bases between. The germline gives CDR1 SGHRS, CDR2 YFSETQ. This CDR3 comprises 14 residues. CDR3 in DNA: TGCGCCAGCAGCTTGGAGGCCGGTTCCTACGAGCAGTACTTC. It translates to CASSLEAGSYEQYF.

The V call is TRBV20-1, the J call TRBJ2-7, with TRBD1 as a possible D gene (6 bases). Germline V gene lookup returns CDR1 DFQATT and CDR2 SNEGSKA (reference sequence). The V gene lost 3 bases and the J gene lost 4 bases, with 13 bases spanning the gap. The CDR3 totals 13 residues. The CDR3 nucleotides read TGCAGTGCTAGGGACAGAGCAACGTACGAGCAGTACTTC. Translation gives CSARDRATYEQYF.

This clone was seen only a few times. V usage is TRBV12-3 or TRBV12-4 and J usage is TRBJ1-2; a possible D gene is TRBD1 (6 bases). V lost 5 bases to trimming and J lost 4 bases, with 14 bases between them. This CDR3 has 14 amino acids. The CDR3 region has the DNA TGTGCCAGCAGTCCGGGACATCTACTCTATGGCTACACCTTC. Residues: CASSPGHLLYGYTF.

This clone has a handful of counts. The V call is TRBV6-1, the J call TRBJ1-1, with 10 bases fitting TRBD1. V was pared by 5 bases and J by 5 bases, with 11 bases of the junction left unmatched. This CDR3 is 16 amino acids long. CDR1 is MNHNS, CDR2 SASEGT, per germline. Here the CDR3 reads CASSPWTGGRGTEAFF. CDR3 coding DNA: TGTGCCAGCAGTCCATGGACAGGGGGTCGAGGGACTGAAGCTTTCTTT.

The chain has TRBV5-1 and TRBJ2-2; 7 bases are a match to TRBD1. Germline V gives CDR1 SGHRS, CDR2 YFSETQ. The V gene end was trimmed by 0 bases and the J gene end by 7 bases; junction bases not matched to a gene: 3. This CDR3 region has 14 residues. The CDR3 is CASSLGQGNGELFF. CDR3 DNA sequence: TGCGCCAGCAGCTTGGGACAGGGAAACGGGGAGCTGTTTTTT.

V is TRBV9 and J is TRBJ2-2; 7 positions match TRBD1. Germline loops: CDR1 SGDLS, CDR2 YYNGEE. The CDR3 extends over 13 amino acids. The V segment lost 4 bases and the J segment 5 bases; nucleotides outside the gene matches: 2. The CDR3 loop is CASSSRGTGELFF. As DNA, the CDR3 is TGTGCCAGCAGCTCCAGGGGGACCGGGGAGCTGTTTTTT.

This clone has a handful of counts. The chain is built from TRBV11-3 and TRBJ2-1; no clear D gene. From germline, CDR1 is SGHNT and CDR2 YENEEA. V gave up 1 base and J gave up 9 bases, with 4 bases separating them. The CDR3 spans 11 residues. The CDR3 nucleotides read TGTGCCAGCAGCTTAGGCGGTGAGCAGTTCTTC. It codes for CASSLGGEQFF.

This rearrangement joins TRBV15 to TRBJ2-6; 11 bases agree with TRBD1. The CDR3 runs 18 residues. V was pared by 2 bases and J by 1 base, with 4 bases of the junction left unmatched. CDR1 is LNHNV and CDR2 is YYDKDF in the germline V gene (reference sequence). CDR3 nucleotides: TGTGCCACCAGCAGACCGGGACAGGGGGGTTCTGGGGCCAACGTCCTGACTTTC. Protein sequence: CATSRPGQGGSGANVLTF.

There are a few counts of this clone. V is TRBV30 and J is TRBJ1-5, with D possibly TRBD1 on 5 matching bases. CDR1 GTSNPN and CDR2 SVGIG come from the germline V gene (reference sequence). The CDR3 length is 13 residues. Trimming removed 7 bases from V and 4 bases from J, with 14 bases in between. CDR3 nucleotide sequence: TGTGCCTCCTCCGGACACCTAAATCAGCCCCAGCATTTT. It yields the protein CASSGHLNQPQHF.

The chain is built from TRBV18 and TRBJ1-5; TRBD1 might be the D (6 bases). Germline V gene data show CDR1 as KGHSH and CDR2 as LQKENI. The CDR3 contains 13 residues. V gave up 8 bases and J gave up 4 bases, with 12 bases separating them. The CDR3 reads CASGRGRNQPQHF. DNA of the CDR3: TGTGCCAGCGGACGGGGGCGAAATCAGCCCCAGCATTTT.

J is TRBJ2-5 and V is TRBV7-2; a possible D gene is TRBD2 (6 bases). Deletions cut 4 bases from V and 1 base from J, with 13 bases between. CDR1 is SGHTA and CDR2 is FQGNSA in the germline V gene. The CDR3 covers 15 residues. CDR3 sequence (DNA): TGTGCCAGCAGCTGGAGGCGGGGACCCCAAGAGACCCAGTACTTC. Translated, it gives CASSWRRGPQETQYF.

The CDR3 nucleotides read TGCGCCAGCAGTGCACTAGAAAGCGCCAAAAACATTCAGTACTTC. It codes for CASSALESAKNIQYF. The chain joins TRBV10-2 to TRBJ2-4; D possibly corresponds to TRBD2 (5 bases). Looked up from germline, CDR1 is WSHSY and CDR2 is SAAADI. The length of the CDR3 is 15 residues. Between the trimmed V and J ends, which lost 4 bases and 1 base, there was a span of 11 bases.

The chain joins TRBV6-1 to TRBJ1-2; tentative D call: TRBD1 (6 bases). This CDR3 has 13 residues. Trimming removed 1 base at V and 5 bases at J, with 8 bases between. Germline CDR1 MNHNS, CDR2 SASEGT. CDR3 protein: CASSEETGYGYTF. As DNA, the CDR3 is TGTGCCAGCAGTGAAGAGACAGGATATGGCTACACCTTC.

This rearrangement joins TRBV12-3 or TRBV12-4 to TRBJ2-2, with 7 nucleotides matching TRBD1. The V segment lost 5 bases and the J segment 4 bases; nucleotides outside the gene matches: 1. This CDR3 has 13 residues. The CDR3 sequence is CASSTGATGELFF. The CDR3 DNA reads as TGTGCCAGCAGTACAGGGGCCACCGGGGAGCTGTTTTTT.

As to this clone: One base away lies a much larger clone, so this may be a sequencing read error. The CDR3 region has the DNA TGTGCCAGTTACAGGGGGTACACCGGGGAGCTGTTTTTT. It yields the protein CASYRGYTGELFF. This chain uses TRBV19 with TRBJ2-2, with 8 bases identical to TRBD1. The CDR3 runs 13 residues. The V gene's germline CDR1 is LNHDA and CDR2 SQIVND (reference sequence). V dropped 8 bases and J dropped 3; count of bases not matched to a gene: 2.

This chain joins TRBV30 and TRBJ2-7; weak D call: TRBD1 (5 bases). Germline CDR1 reads GTSNPN; CDR2 reads SVGIG (reference sequence). The V gene lost 3 bases and the J gene lost 3 bases, with 15 bases spanning the gap. The CDR3 contains 14 residues. This CDR3 reads CAWRPGQGNYEQYF. The CDR3 region has the DNA TGTGCCTGGAGACCCGGACAAGGGAACTACGAGCAGTACTTC.

This clone has only a few counts. CDR3 protein: CASSLGLRDGYTF. CDR3 coding DNA: TGTGCCAGCAGTTTAGGGCTTCGCGATGGCTACACCTTC. The V call is TRBV28, the J call TRBJ1-2; the D is unclear. V dropped 2 bases and J dropped 6 bases, with 10 bases sitting between them. The CDR3 runs to 13 residues. CDR1 is MDHEN, CDR2 SYDVKM, per germline.

This clone was found a few times. This may stem from a read error, because a much larger clone lies one nucleotide away. The chain employs TRBV6-1 and TRBJ2-5; tentative D call: TRBD2 (5 bases). The CDR3 has 14 residues. Germline assignment: CDR1 MNHNS and CDR2 SASEGT. The CDR3, as DNA: TGTGCTAGCAGTTTCGGGATGGACCCAGAGACCCAGTACTTC. The encoded protein is CASSFGMDPETQYF.

This clone was detected only a few times. The CDR3 bases are TGTGCCAGCACGGCAGGGCCGGGCAAGCCCCTCCACTTT. Amino acid sequence: CASTAGPGKPLHF. The chain employs TRBV6-1 and TRBJ1-6, with D perhaps TRBD1 (5 bases). CDR1 and CDR2 (germline): MNHNS, SASEGT. V was shortened by 7 bases and J by 13 bases, with 17 bases between the two germline ends. The CDR3 spans 13 residues.

In its sample, this clone was seen a few times. V and J are TRBV6-4 and TRBJ2-2, with TRBD1 matching over 8 bases. After removal of 6 bases from V and 0 bases from J, the junction contained 0 bases not matched to a gene. Germline V lookup: CDR1 MRHNA, CDR2 SNTAGT. This CDR3 comprises 14 residues. The CDR3 loop reads CASRQGANTGELFF. The CDR3 DNA reads TGTGCCAGCAGACAGGGGGCGAACACCGGGGAGCTGTTTTTT.

This clone was seen only a few times. J is TRBJ1-4 and V is TRBV27; D is possibly TRBD1 (5 bases). V shed 4 bases and J shed 2 bases, with 11 bases lying between them. Per the germline V gene, CDR1 is MNHEY and CDR2 is SMNVEV (reference sequence). The CDR3 sequence is 15 residues long. The CDR3 DNA reads TGTGCCAGCAGTTCATGGGGGTCGACTAATGAAAAACTGTTTTTT. It specifies CASSSWGSTNEKLFF.

The chain joins TRBV7-9 to TRBJ2-7; 8 nucleotides match TRBD2. Germline V gene sequence: CDR1 SEHNR, CDR2 FQNEAQ (reference sequence). Trimming took 5 bases from V and 0 from J; bases not matched to a gene: 6. The CDR3 is 15 residues long. CDR3 residues: CASSAGRGSSYEQYF. In DNA form, the CDR3 reads TGTGCCAGCAGCGCCGGGAGGGGGAGCTCCTACGAGCAGTACTTC.

There are many counts of this clone. The chain recombines TRBV6-2 or TRBV6-3 with TRBJ2-7; no firm D call. Looked up from germline, CDR1 is MNHEY and CDR2 is SVGEGT. CDR3 length: 16 residues. Deletions cut 0 bases from V and 3 bases from J, with 15 bases between. The CDR3 DNA sequence: TGTGCCAGCAGTTACTCGATGGTCTCGGGTGACTACGAGCAGTACTTC. This sequence encodes CASSYSMVSGDYEQYF.

This clone was counted between two and nine times. The J gene is TRBJ2-3, the V gene TRBV28; 10 bases align to TRBD2. The germline V gene has CDR1 MDHEN and CDR2 SYDVKM. CDR3 length: 15 residues. Trimming removed 6 bases from V and 0 bases from J; junction bases left unmatched: 3. The CDR3 protein is CASSTTSGSTDTQYF. The CDR3 DNA is TGTGCCAGCAGCACGACTAGCGGGAGCACAGATACGCAGTATTTT.

The CDR3 DNA is TGCAGTGCTGCTGGGACTAGCGGGAGAAACGAGCAGTACTTC. This encodes CSAAGTSGRNEQYF. V usage is TRBV20-1 and J usage is TRBJ2-7; TRBD2 matches at 14 bases. The germline CDR1 and CDR2 sequences are DFQATT and SNEGSKA (reference sequence). This CDR3 comprises 14 residues. The V segment lost 5 bases and the J segment 5 bases; nucleotides outside the gene matches: 5.